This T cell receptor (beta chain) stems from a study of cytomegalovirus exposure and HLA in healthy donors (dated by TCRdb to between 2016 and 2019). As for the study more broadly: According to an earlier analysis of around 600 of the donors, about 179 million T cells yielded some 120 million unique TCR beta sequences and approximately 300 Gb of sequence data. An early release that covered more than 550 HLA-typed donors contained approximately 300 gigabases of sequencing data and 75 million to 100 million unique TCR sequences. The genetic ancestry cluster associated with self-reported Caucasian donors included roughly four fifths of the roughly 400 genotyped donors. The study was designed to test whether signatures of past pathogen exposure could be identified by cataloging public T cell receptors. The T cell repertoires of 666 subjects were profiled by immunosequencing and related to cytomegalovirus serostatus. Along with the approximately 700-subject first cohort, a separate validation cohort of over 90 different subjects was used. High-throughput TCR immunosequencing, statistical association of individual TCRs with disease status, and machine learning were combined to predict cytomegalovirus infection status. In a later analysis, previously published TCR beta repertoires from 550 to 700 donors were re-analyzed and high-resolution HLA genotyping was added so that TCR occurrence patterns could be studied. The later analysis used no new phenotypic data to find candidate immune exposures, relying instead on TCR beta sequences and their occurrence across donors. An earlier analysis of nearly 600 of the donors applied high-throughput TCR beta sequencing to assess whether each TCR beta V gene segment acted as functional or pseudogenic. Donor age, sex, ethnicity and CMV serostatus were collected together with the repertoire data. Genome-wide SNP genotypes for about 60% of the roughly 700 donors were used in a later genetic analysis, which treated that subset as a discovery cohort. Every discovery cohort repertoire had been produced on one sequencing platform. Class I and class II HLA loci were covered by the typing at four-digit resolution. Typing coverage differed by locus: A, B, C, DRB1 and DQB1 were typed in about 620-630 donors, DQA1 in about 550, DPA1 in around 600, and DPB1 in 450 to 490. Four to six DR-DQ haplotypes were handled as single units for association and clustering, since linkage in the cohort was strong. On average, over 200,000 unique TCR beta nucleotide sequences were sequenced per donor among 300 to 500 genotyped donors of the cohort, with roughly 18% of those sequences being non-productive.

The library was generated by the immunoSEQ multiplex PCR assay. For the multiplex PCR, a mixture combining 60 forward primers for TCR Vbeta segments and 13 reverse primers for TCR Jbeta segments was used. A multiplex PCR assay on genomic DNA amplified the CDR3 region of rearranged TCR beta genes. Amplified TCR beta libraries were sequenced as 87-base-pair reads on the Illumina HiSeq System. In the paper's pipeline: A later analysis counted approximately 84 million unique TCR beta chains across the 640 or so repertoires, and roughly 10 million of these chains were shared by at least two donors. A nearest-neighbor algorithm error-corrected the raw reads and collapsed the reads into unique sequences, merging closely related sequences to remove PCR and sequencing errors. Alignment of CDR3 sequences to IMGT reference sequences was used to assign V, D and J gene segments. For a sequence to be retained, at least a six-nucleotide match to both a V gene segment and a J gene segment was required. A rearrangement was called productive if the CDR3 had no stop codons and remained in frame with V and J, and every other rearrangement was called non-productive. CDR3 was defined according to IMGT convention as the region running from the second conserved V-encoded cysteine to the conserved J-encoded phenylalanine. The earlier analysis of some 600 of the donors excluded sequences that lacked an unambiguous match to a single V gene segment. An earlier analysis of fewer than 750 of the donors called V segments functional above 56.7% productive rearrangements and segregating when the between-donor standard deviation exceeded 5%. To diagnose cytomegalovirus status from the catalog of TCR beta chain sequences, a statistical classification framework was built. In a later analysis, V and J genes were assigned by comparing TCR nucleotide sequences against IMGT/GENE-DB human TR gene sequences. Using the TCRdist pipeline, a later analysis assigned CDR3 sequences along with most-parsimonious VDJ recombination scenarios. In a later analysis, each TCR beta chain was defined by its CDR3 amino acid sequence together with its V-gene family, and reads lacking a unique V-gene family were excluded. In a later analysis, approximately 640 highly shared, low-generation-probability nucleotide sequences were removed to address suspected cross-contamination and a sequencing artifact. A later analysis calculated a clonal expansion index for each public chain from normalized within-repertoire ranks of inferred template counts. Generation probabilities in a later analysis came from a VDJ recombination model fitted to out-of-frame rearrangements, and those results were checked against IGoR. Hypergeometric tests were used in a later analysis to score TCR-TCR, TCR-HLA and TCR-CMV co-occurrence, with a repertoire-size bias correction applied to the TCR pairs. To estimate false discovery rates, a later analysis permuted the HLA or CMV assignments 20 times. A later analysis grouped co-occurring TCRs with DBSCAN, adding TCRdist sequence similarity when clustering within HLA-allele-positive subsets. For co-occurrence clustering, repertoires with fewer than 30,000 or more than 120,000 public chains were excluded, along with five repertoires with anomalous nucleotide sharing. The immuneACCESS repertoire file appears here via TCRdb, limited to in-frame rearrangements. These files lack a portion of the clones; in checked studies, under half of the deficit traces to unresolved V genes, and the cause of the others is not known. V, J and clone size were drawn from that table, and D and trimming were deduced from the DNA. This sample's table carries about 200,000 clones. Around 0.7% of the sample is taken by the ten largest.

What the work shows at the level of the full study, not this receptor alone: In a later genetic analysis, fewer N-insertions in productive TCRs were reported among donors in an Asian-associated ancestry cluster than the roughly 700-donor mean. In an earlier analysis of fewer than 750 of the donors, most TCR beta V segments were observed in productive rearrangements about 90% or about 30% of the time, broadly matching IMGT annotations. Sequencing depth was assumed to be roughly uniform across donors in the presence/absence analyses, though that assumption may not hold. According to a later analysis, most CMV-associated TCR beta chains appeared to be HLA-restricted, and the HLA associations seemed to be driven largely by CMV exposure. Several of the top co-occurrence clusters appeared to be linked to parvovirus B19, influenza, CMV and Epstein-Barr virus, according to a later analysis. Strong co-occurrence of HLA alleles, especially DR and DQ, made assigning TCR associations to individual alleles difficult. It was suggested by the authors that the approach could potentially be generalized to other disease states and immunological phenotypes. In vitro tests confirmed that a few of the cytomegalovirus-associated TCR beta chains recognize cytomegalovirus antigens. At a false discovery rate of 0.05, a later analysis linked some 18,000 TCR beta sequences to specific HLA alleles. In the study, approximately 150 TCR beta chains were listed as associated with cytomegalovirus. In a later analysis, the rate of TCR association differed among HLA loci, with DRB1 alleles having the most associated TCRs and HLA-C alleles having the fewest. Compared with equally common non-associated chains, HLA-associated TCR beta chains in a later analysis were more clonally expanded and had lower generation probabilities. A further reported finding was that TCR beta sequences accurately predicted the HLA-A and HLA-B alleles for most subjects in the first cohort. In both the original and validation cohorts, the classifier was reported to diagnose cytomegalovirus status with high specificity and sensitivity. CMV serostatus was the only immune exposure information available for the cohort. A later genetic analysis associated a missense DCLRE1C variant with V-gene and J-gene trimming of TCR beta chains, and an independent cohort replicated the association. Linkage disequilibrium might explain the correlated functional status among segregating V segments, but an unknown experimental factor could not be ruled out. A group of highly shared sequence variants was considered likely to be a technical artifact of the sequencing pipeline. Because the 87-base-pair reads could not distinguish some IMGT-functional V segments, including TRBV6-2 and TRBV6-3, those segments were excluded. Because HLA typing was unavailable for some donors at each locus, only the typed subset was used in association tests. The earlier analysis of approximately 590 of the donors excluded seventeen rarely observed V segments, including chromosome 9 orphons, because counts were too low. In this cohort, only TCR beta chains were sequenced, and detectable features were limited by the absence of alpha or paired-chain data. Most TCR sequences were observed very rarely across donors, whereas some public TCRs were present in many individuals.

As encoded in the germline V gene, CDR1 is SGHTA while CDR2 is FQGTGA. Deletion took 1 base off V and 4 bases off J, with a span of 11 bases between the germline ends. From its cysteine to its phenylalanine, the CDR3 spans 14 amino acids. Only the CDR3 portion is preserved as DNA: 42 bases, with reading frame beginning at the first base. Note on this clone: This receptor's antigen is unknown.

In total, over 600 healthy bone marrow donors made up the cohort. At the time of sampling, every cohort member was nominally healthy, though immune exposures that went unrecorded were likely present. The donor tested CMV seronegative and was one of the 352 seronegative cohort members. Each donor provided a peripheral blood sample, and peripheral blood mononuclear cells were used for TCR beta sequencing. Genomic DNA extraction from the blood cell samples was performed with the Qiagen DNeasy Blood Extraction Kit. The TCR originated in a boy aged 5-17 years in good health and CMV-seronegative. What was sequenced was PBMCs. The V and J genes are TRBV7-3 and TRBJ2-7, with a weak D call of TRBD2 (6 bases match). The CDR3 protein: CASSLREVGYEQYF. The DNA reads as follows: TGTGCCAGCAGCTTAAGGGAGGTCGGGTACGAGCAGTACTTC.